This T cell receptor beta chain was sequenced in a study of Ad26.COV2.S vaccination and SARS-CoV-2 variants. Study information: Ad26.COV2.S was injected intramuscularly once or twice, 56 days apart.

Repertoires were generated with immunoSEQ multiplex PCR, while TCRdb's copy carries only in-frame clones and drops some. The data contain about 320,000 clones, around four fifths of them singletons. Findings and caveats of the study: There was reportedly substantial breadth in spike-specific CD8+ and CD4+ T cell responses after vaccination. Placebo and vaccine recipients had non-spike TCR breadth that was similar.

With 5 bases removed from V and 0 bases from J, the gap between germline ends came to 6 bases. Germline assignment: CDR1 KGHDR and CDR2 SFDVKD. There are 13 residues in the CDR3. Treatment meaning: roughly 19 received Ad26.COV2.S at low or high dose, single or two shots; 5 received placebo; per-sample allocation not given. Sampling was done on day 63 after the first vaccine or placebo injection. In the case of this clone: What it binds is not known.

The chain links TRBV24-1 to TRBJ1-2; D is unresolved. The sequence was collected from a person aged 18 to 65 who received the Ad26.COV2.S COVID-19 vaccine or a placebo. The source was peripheral blood, collected in a trial of Ad26.COV2.S vaccine versus placebo. As DNA, the CDR3 is TGTGCCACCAGTGGCGAACCTAACTATGGCTACACCTTC. Amino acid sequence: CATSGEPNYGYTF.